A selection of T cell receptor beta chains follows, all from one sample in a study of blood T cell repertoires in COVID-19. Generated by immunoSEQ multiplex PCR, the TCRdb table keeps only in-frame clones and is missing some. The table has 150,000 to 200,000 clones, roughly 73% seen once. The sequenced sample was peripheral blood. The origin of the receptors is a man in his 70s with acute or convalescent COVID-19. Both conserved end residues are part of each CDR3. A D gene is named only where the DNA matches it firmly. Size tells how often a clone was seen (once, few, many) or the class of an expanded clone, and some rows leave it out.

d_call: TRBD2; v_call: TRBV11-1; j_call: TRBJ2-7; clone_size: .; cdr3_aa: CASSLQRDFYEQYF; cdr3_nt: TGTGCCAGCAGCTTACAGCGGGACTTCTACGAGCAGTACTTC
d_call: .; v_call: TRBV6-5; j_call: TRBJ2-7; clone_size: few; cdr3_aa: CASSRDIGYEQYF; cdr3_nt: TGTGCCAGCAGCCGGGACATAGGATACGAGCAGTACTTC
d_call: TRBD1; v_call: TRBV10-1; j_call: TRBJ2-5; clone_size: .; cdr3_aa: CANRDRGETQYF; cdr3_nt: TGCGCCAACCGGGACAGGGGAGAGACCCAGTACTTC
d_call: .; v_call: TRBV2; j_call: TRBJ2-7; clone_size: .; cdr3_aa: CATKPSLTSYEQYF; cdr3_nt: TGTGCCACCAAACCCTCCCTAACGTCCTACGAGCAGTACTTC
d_call: .; v_call: TRBV5-4; j_call: TRBJ2-7; clone_size: .; cdr3_aa: CASSLRLGGTMILRAVVQYF; cdr3_nt: TGTGCCAGCAGCTTGCGGCTTGGCGGGACCATGATTCTACGAGCAGTAGTGCAGTACTTC
d_call: TRBD1; v_call: TRBV27; j_call: TRBJ2-7; clone_size: many; cdr3_aa: CASSLGTASEQYF; cdr3_nt: TGTGCCAGCAGTTTAGGGACAGCAAGCGAGCAGTACTTC
d_call: .; v_call: TRBV18; j_call: TRBJ2-3; clone_size: .; cdr3_aa: CASSPLVAGFTDTQYF; cdr3_nt: TGTGCCAGCTCGCCTTTGGTGGCGGGATTCACAGATACGCAGTATTTT
d_call: TRBD2; v_call: TRBV9; j_call: TRBJ2-2; clone_size: .; cdr3_aa: CASSVAGGRTGELFF; cdr3_nt: TGTGCCAGCAGCGTTGCGGGGGGGCGCACCGGGGAGCTGTTTTTT
d_call: .; v_call: TRBV19; j_call: TRBJ1-2; clone_size: once; cdr3_aa: CASSISLSNSGYTF; cdr3_nt: TGTGCCAGTAGTATTTCTCTATCCAATAGTGGCTACACCTTC
d_call: .; v_call: TRBV12-5; j_call: TRBJ1-5; clone_size: .; cdr3_aa: CASGLGVRDQPQHF; cdr3_nt: TGTGCTAGTGGTTTGGGGGTGAGGGATCAGCCCCAGCATTTT
d_call: .; v_call: TRBV4-2; j_call: TRBJ2-1; clone_size: .; cdr3_aa: CASRYLGDSNNEQFF; cdr3_nt: TGTGCCAGCAGGTATCTCGGGGACTCTAACAATGAGCAGTTCTTC